This TCR beta chain was recorded in a study of blood T cell repertoires in COVID-19 (dated by TCRdb to 2020 to 2022). Describing the broader study: Samples covering the acute and convalescent phases of COVID-19 were provided by collaborators in the United States, Italy and Spain. The material from the prospective study consisted of cDNA or gDNA derived from T cells, B-cell-depleted T cells, or PBMCs. The dataset comprised deeply sampled blood TCRbeta repertoires from subjects exposed to, actively infected with, or recovered from COVID-19. The repertoires were released in a freely available public database intended as a resource for research on the immune response to SARS-CoV-2. Samples came from the ongoing ImmuneRACE study (first 160 participants) plus 1,254 subjects from 6 global collaborators. The sample metadata nearly always contained a de-identified subject ID, COVID-19 status, age in years and sex. Where HLA class I and class II types were available, the types were taken from metadata supplied by the sample provider, not from assay-based typing.

Whole blood was collected in K2EDTA tubes by collaborating institutions according to the institutions' own protocols. For TCRbeta analysis, collaborator samples were shipped as frozen whole blood, as isolated PBMCs, or as DNA extracted from either sample type. Including cysteine and phenylalanine, the CDR3 has 12 amino acids. The DNA shown is the 36-base CDR3, in frame from base 1. Via the germline V gene, CDR1 is MNHNS and CDR2 SASEGT. V is pared back by 2 bases and J by 5 bases, with 6 bases lying between the germline termini. Worth noting for this clone: It has no known antigen specificity. The input lacks base qualities; no much larger clone sits a single base away.

TCRbeta CDR3 regions were amplified from genomic DNA by means of the immunoSEQ Assay, a bias-controlled multiplex PCR. As for the authors' bioinformatics: Within the assay, amplification of reference gene primers was used to estimate how many nucleated cells each sample contained. To quantify the absolute abundance of each unique TCRbeta CDR3 rearrangement, sequence reads were collapsed and filtered. For each sample, productive Simpson clonality was calculated by taking the square root of Simpson's diversity index across productive rearrangements. TCRdb stores this immuneACCESS table with in-frame sequences only. Part of the clones is absent; in the studies checked, under half of the shortfall reflects unresolved V genes, and no reason is known for the rest. V and J calls plus clone size are reproduced from that table; the DNA served to infer D and trimming. The sample table holds around 72,000 clones, of which over 75% were seen once. The leading ten clones occupy roughly 29% of the sample.

On the study overall, not on this receptor specifically: How much clinical and demographic metadata was included differed by source and by participant, and the metadata was provided uncurated.

The V and J segments used are TRBV6-1 and TRBJ1-1; TRBD1 might be the D gene, on 5 matching bases. The sample was peripheral blood. This TCR was sampled from a man aged 50 to 59 with acute or convalescent COVID-19. The nucleotides are TGTGCCAGCAGTGAACAGGGTACTGAAGCTTTCTTT. Its protein reads: CASSEQGTEAFF.